The TCR beta chain described here comes from a study of neoadjuvant anti-PD-1 for oral cavity cancer. Germline values: CDR1 MGHDK, CDR2 SYGVNS. This CDR3 region has 17 residues. The ends lost 4 bases at V and 1 base at J; junction bases unmatched: 8. Sequencing used immunoSEQ multiplex PCR; TCRdb keeps in-frame clones, though not all of them. The repertoire holds just over 65,000 clones, with 85% as singletons. Time point here: after neoadjuvant nivolumab, at surgical resection. This chain joins TRBV25-1 and TRBJ1-3; 9 bases are a match to TRBD1. The origin of this receptor is a person between 40 and 85 years old with oral cavity squamous cell carcinoma. Specimen: PBMCs, collected after nivolumab (anti-PD-1) treatment. The CDR3 DNA reads as TGTGCCAGCAGTGCGCCTCCGGGACAGGGTTCTGGAAACACCATATATTTT. It encodes CASSAPPGQGSGNTIYF.